This T cell receptor beta chain was identified in a study of blood T cells in healthy people across ages. General observations from the study: Any changes in expanded clonotypes were possibly confounded, as donor CMV status remained unknown. Among long-lived donors, naive CD4+ cells were more numerous and diversity higher than in aged donors. The recorded TCR beta diversity per million T cells decreased in a roughly linear manner with age.

The second PCR ran about 6 to 12 cycles with a sample-barcoded 5' primer and J-beta primers. Tagging of each cDNA molecule was performed by a template-switch adaptor with 12 random nucleotides. TCRdb re-derived calls from the 5' RACE reads in MiXCR, one entry per CDR3 protein. This sample carries about 1.4 million distinct CDR3 sequences, roughly 64% of them seen once, and the ten largest clones take over 5.5%. This CDR3 is 19 amino acids long. Germline CDR1 is MGHRA and CDR2 is YSYEKL. Trimming took off 2 bases at V and 0 bases at J, with 23 bases between the two ends. As to this clonotype: Its antigen is as yet unknown.

This receptor was obtained from a man aged 18-30 years in good health. This chain joins TRBV4-1 and TRBJ2-7, with TRBD2 as a possible D gene (6 bases). The source material was blood. Here the CDR3 reads CASSQLAPLAGSISYEQYF. The CDR3 DNA reads as TGCGCCAGCAGCCAACTAGCCCCTCTCGCGGGGTCGATCTCCTACGAGCAGTACTTC.